These T cell receptor beta chains were read from a single sample in a study of blood T cell repertoires in COVID-19. Clones were sequenced by immunoSEQ multiplex PCR, and TCRdb holds only the in-frame ones, with some missing. Altogether 150,000 to 200,000 clones are present, roughly three quarters being singletons, with the ten largest covering around 6%. Sequences were obtained from peripheral blood. These receptors came from a woman aged 40 to 50 with COVID-19, enrolled during active disease. CDR3s include the opening cysteine and the closing phenylalanine or tryptophan. Fields, in order: J gene, clone size, D gene, V gene, CDR3 protein, CDR3 DNA. A D gene is named only where the DNA matches it firmly. Clone size is given for some rows only: seen once, a few or many times, or a class if the clone is expanded.

>TRBJ1-1|NA|TRBD1|TRBV2
CASSDQGEGNTEAFF
TGTGCCAGCAGTGATCAGGGGGAAGGGAACACTGAAGCTTTCTTT
>TRBJ1-6|NA|TRBD1|TRBV5-1
CASSYVSRTGSSPLHF
TGCGCCAGCAGCTACGTCTCCAGGACAGGGAGTTCACCCCTCCACTTT
>TRBJ2-1|once|NA|TRBV27
CASGPRNEQFF
TGTGCCAGCGGTCCTAGGAATGAGCAGTTCTTC
>TRBJ1-4|NA|TRBD1|TRBV19
CASSTGGGSNEKLFF
TGTGCCAGTAGTACAGGGGGCGGCTCAAATGAAAAACTGTTTTTT
>TRBJ1-1|NA|NA|TRBV19
CASSMALDTEAFF
TGTGCCAGTAGTATGGCCCTGGACACTGAAGCTTTCTTT
>TRBJ2-4|NA|TRBD2|TRBV19
CASSIRLAGGLAKNIQYF
TGTGCCAGTAGTATTCGGCTAGCGGGGGGACTAGCCAAAAACATTCAGTACTTC
>TRBJ2-1|NA|TRBD1|TRBV6-2/TRBV6-3
CASSQDRESGPQITYNEQFF
TGTGCCAGCAGCCAGGACAGGGAGAGTGGGCCTCAGATCACCTACAATGAGCAGTTCTTC
>TRBJ2-6|NA|NA|TRBV5-8
CASRTDSGANVLTF
TGTGCCAGCAGAACAGACTCTGGGGCCAACGTCCTGACTTTC
>TRBJ2-7|NA|NA|TRBV10-2
CASRPSGTRSTYEQYF
TGCGCCAGCAGACCATCCGGGACTCGAAGCACCTACGAGCAGTACTTC
>TRBJ1-3|NA|NA|TRBV24-1
CATSDPYSGVGPSGNTIYF
TGTGCCACCAGTGACCCATATTCAGGGGTGGGGCCCTCTGGAAACACCATATATTTT
>TRBJ1-6|NA|TRBD1|TRBV3-1/TRBV3-2
CASSPGQGGYNSPLHF
TGTGCCAGCAGCCCTGGACAGGGGGGCTATAATTCACCCCTCCACTTT
>TRBJ2-1|NA|NA|TRBV9
CASQASSTRGEQFF
TGTGCCAGCCAAGCTTCCTCGACCCGAGGGGAGCAGTTCTTC
>TRBJ1-5|NA|TRBD1|TRBV19
CASTIQGASNQPQHF
TGTGCCAGTACCATACAGGGGGCAAGCAATCAGCCCCAGCATTTT
>TRBJ1-5|NA|NA|TRBV10-2
CASTGQFNQPQHF
TGCGCCAGCACTGGACAGTTCAATCAGCCCCAGCATTTT
>TRBJ1-5|NA|TRBD1|TRBV19
CASNAGTGGNQPQHF
TGTGCCAGTAATGCCGGGACAGGGGGCAATCAGCCCCAGCATTTT
>TRBJ1-2|NA|NA|TRBV10-3
CAISESRGLSNYGYTF
TGTGCCATCAGTGAGTCCCGGGGTTTATCTAACTATGGCTACACCTTC
>TRBJ2-7|few|NA|TRBV6-4
CANRRDFPAF
TGTGCCAACCGTCGGGACTTTCCAGCCTTC
>TRBJ2-7|NA|NA|TRBV5-4
CASSSRDKDYEQYF
TGTGCCAGCAGCTCAAGGGACAAAGACTACGAGCAGTACTTC
>TRBJ2-1|NA|TRBD1|TRBV5-1
CASREPGQGVNEQFF
TGCGCCAGCCGGGAACCGGGACAGGGGGTCAATGAGCAGTTCTTC
>TRBJ2-7|NA|NA|TRBV5-1
CASSFLNEQYF
TGCGCCAGCAGCTTCTTAAACGAGCAGTACTTC
>TRBJ2-2|NA|NA|TRBV12-3/TRBV12-4
CASKGVNTGELFF
TGTGCCAGCAAAGGGGTTAACACCGGGGAGCTGTTTTTT
>TRBJ1-1|NA|NA|TRBV19
CASSPDLGGNTEAFF
TGTGCCAGTAGTCCTGACCTCGGAGGGAACACTGAAGCTTTCTTT
>TRBJ2-7|NA|TRBD2|TRBV6-1
CASSDQTSGSGSYEQYF
TGTGCCAGCAGTGACCAGACGAGCGGGAGCGGCAGCTACGAGCAGTACTTC
>TRBJ2-7|few|NA|TRBV30
CAWNSDFSYEQYF
TGTGCCTGGAATTCAGATTTCTCCTACGAGCAGTACTTC
>TRBJ2-1|once|TRBD1|TRBV30
CACRGQVYNEQFF
TGTGCCTGCAGGGGGCAGGTCTACAATGAGCAGTTCTTC
>TRBJ1-1|NA|NA|TRBV15
CATSRGYPEGVNTEAFF
TGTGCCACCAGCAGAGGATACCCCGAAGGGGTGAACACTGAAGCTTTCTTT
>TRBJ1-1|NA|NA|TRBV29-1
CSVTETENTEAFF
TGCAGCGTGACCGAGACAGAAAACACTGAAGCTTTCTTT
>TRBJ1-2|NA|TRBD1|TRBV19
CASRIPQGAPGYTF
TGTGCCAGTAGGATCCCACAGGGGGCACCGGGCTACACCTTC
>TRBJ1-2|NA|NA|TRBV11-2
CASSLQEGHGYTF
TGTGCCAGCAGCCTACAGGAGGGTCATGGCTACACCTTC
>TRBJ1-3|NA|NA|TRBV2
CASSARSSSGNTIYF
TGTGCCAGCAGTGCGAGGTCGAGCTCTGGAAACACCATATATTTT
>TRBJ1-5|NA|NA|TRBV10-3
CAISERGSNQPQHF
TGTGCCATCAGTGAGAGAGGGAGCAATCAGCCCCAGCATTTT
>TRBJ1-2|NA|NA|TRBV14
CASSRGADPYYGYTF
TGTGCCAGCAGCCGCGGGGCAGATCCATACTATGGCTACACCTTC
>TRBJ2-7|NA|NA|TRBV9
CASSVEGGQFYEQYF
TGTGCCAGCAGCGTAGAGGGGGGACAGTTCTACGAGCAGTACTTC
>TRBJ2-1|NA|NA|TRBV3-1/TRBV3-2
CASSQFGAGAHPVGQFF
TGTGCCAGCAGCCAATTCGGGGCGGGGGCCCATCCGGTAGGGCAGTTCTTC
>TRBJ2-2|once|NA|TRBV3-1/TRBV3-2
CASRKGGVNTGELFF
TGTGCCAGCCGGAAAGGGGGGGTGAACACCGGGGAGCTGTTTTTT
>TRBJ1-2|NA|TRBD1|TRBV6-2/TRBV6-3
CASSDRVGYGYTF
TGTGCCAGCAGTGACAGGGTAGGCTATGGCTACACCTTC
>TRBJ2-3|NA|TRBD2|TRBV5-1
CASSLGYSGLAGGTDTQYF
TGCGCCAGCAGCTTGGGATACTCTGGACTAGCGGGGGGCACAGATACGCAGTATTTT
>TRBJ1-1|few|NA|TRBV6-1
CASSEAQGLNTEAFF
TGTGCCAGCAGTGAAGCGCAGGGGCTGAACACTGAAGCTTTCTTT
>TRBJ2-1|NA|NA|TRBV7-3
CASSTTREGAVQFF
TGTGCCAGCAGCACGACCCGGGAGGGGGCCGTGCAGTTCTTC
>TRBJ1-4|NA|TRBD1|TRBV5-1
CASSLGQVRDANEKLFF
TGCGCCAGCAGCCTGGGACAGGTTCGTGATGCTAATGAAAAACTGTTTTTT